Listed below are T cell receptor beta chains from one sample, sequenced in a study of response to subunit inactivated influenza vaccine. TCRdb fed the RT-PCR reads into MiXCR, producing one record per CDR3 protein. The sample yields approximately 530,000 distinct CDR3 sequences, around 7.9% seen once. The source material was PBMCs from blood, sampled roughly 24 months after vaccination. The receptors derive from a man aged 45 to 70 who received an inactivated influenza vaccine. CDR3s include the opening cysteine and the closing phenylalanine or tryptophan. The D gene is left open where the match is weak. Not every row has a clone size; where given, it reads once, few, many or a size class.

TRBV20-1	-	TRBJ2-1	few	TGCAGTGCTAGAGATGTTAGGGGCAATGAGCAGTTCTTC	CSARDVRGNEQFF
TRBV20-1	TRBD2	TRBJ2-3	few	TGCAAAGGGACTAGCGGGAGTTTAGATACGCAGTATTTT	CKGTSGSLDTQYF
TRBV5-1	TRBD2	TRBJ2-7	-	TGCGCCAGCAGCTTGGCACTAGCGGACTACGAGCAGTACTTC	CASSLALADYEQYF
TRBV7-8	-	TRBJ2-5	few	TGTGCCAGCAGCTTAGGTCCTTCGGGACGGAGGGAGACCCAGTACTTC	CASSLGPSGRRETQYF
TRBV7-8	-	TRBJ2-1	few	TGTGCCAGCATGGCCGGCAATGAGCAGTTCTTC	CASMAGNEQFF
TRBV29-1	TRBD1	TRBJ2-1	many	TGCAGCGTCGTTCCAATGGACAGGGTTTCCTACAATGAGCAGTTCTTC	CSVVPMDRVSYNEQFF
TRBV6-5	-	TRBJ2-3	few	TGTGCCAGCAGTTCCCGAGGAGGGGGGGCCGGGGATACGCAGTATTTT	CASSSRGGGAGDTQYF
TRBV7-2	TRBD1	TRBJ2-2	-	TGTGCCAGCAGCTTTTCAGGGGGCACCGGGGAGCTGTTTTTT	CASSFSGGTGELFF
TRBV7-3	-	TRBJ2-3	few	TGTGCCAGCAGCTTAACTCTCAGTACCACAGATACGCAGTATTTT	CASSLTLSTTDTQYF
TRBV24-1	TRBD1	TRBJ2-5	-	TGTGCCACCAGTGATTCGGGGACAGGGGGCGGAGAGACCCAGTACTTC	CATSDSGTGGGETQYF
TRBV5-1	-	TRBJ1-2	many	TGCGCCAGCAGCTTGGAATCCGGAGGCGGCTACACCTTC	CASSLESGGGYTF
TRBV20-1	TRBD1	TRBJ2-7	few	TGCAGTGCCAATGGACAGGGTTCCTACGAGCAGTACTTC	CSANGQGSYEQYF
TRBV4-1	-	TRBJ2-7	few	TGCGCCAGCAGCCACTGGGAGAACTACGAGCAGTACTTC	CASSHWENYEQYF
TRBV7-2	TRBD2	TRBJ2-1	few	TGTGCCAGCAGATTAGCTAGCGGTACTTCCTACAATGAGCAGTTCTTC	CASRLASGTSYNEQFF
TRBV20-1	TRBD1	TRBJ1-2	-	TGCAGTGCTAGTTACAGGGGGCGTAGTGGCTACACCTTC	CSASYRGRSGYTF
TRBV6-2/TRBV6-3	-	TRBJ1-1	many	TGTGCCAGCAGTTACTCGATGGGACAATCGTACACTGAAGCTTTCTTT	CASSYSMGQSYTEAFF
TRBV5-1	TRBD2	TRBJ2-1	few	TGCGCCAGCAGCTTGGCCGGGACTAGTGTCCCCAATGAGCAGTTCTTC	CASSLAGTSVPNEQFF
TRBV29-1	TRBD1	TRBJ1-1	many	TGCAGCGTTGCACCAGGGGGAGCTGAAGCTTTCTTT	CSVAPGGAEAFF
TRBV11-2	-	TRBJ2-2	-	TGTGCCAGCAGCCCCCGAGTGGCTACCGGGGAGCTGTTTTTT	CASSPRVATGELFF
TRBV5-1	TRBD2	TRBJ2-7	few	TGCGCCAGCAGCTTGGGGACTAGCGGAGTTTACGAGCAGTACTTC	CASSLGTSGVYEQYF
TRBV28	TRBD2	TRBJ2-3	many	TGTGCCAGCAGTTTCACCGGGACTAGCGGAGATACGCAGTATTTT	CASSFTGTSGDTQYF
TRBV20-1	TRBD2	TRBJ2-1	few	TGCAGTGCTAGAGTCGGCGGGAGGCTCTACAATGAGCAGTTCTTC	CSARVGGRLYNEQFF
TRBV5-6	-	TRBJ1-5	-	TGTGCCAGCAGCTTGTGGTTAGGGCCCAATCAGCCCCAGCATTTT	CASSLWLGPNQPQHF
TRBV20-1	-	TRBJ2-1	-	TGCAGTGCTAGCGTAGGGATTAATGAGCAGTTCTTC	CSASVGINEQFF
TRBV6-1	TRBD2	TRBJ2-3	many	TGTGCCAGCAGCCAATGGACTAGCGGGGTCCTCACAGATACGCAGTATTTT	CASSQWTSGVLTDTQYF
TRBV5-6	TRBD2	TRBJ2-1	many	TGTGCCAGCAGCTACCTTGCCCCGACTAGCGGGAAATATGAGCAGTTCTTC	CASSYLAPTSGKYEQFF
TRBV29-1	-	TRBJ2-1	many	TGCAGCGTTGAGGTCCAGCGGGACAATGAGCAGTTCTTC	CSVEVQRDNEQFF
TRBV20-1	TRBD2	TRBJ2-7	few	TGCAGTGCCGGTAGGCGGGGGTCAACCTACGAGCAGTACTTC	CSAGRRGSTYEQYF
TRBV7-2	-	TRBJ2-1	-	TGTGCCAGCAGCTTGAAAGGGCTAGCTAAAATACACAATGAGCAGTTCTTC	CASSLKGLAKIHNEQFF
TRBV20-1	-	TRBJ2-7	many	TGCAGTGCTAGCGACTCCGGATTACACGAGCAGTACTTC	CSASDSGLHEQYF
TRBV20-1	TRBD2	TRBJ2-2	-	TGCAGTGCTAGAGATATGCTAGCGGGAGGTGCCGGGGAGCTGTTTTTT	CSARDMLAGGAGELFF
TRBV7-2	-	TRBJ1-1	many	TGTGCCAGCAGCTTAAGTATTCTGAACACTGAAGCTTTCTTT	CASSLSILNTEAFF
TRBV5-1	-	TRBJ1-2	many	TGCGCCAGCAGCTTGGAACAGGGTGTATCGGATGGCTACACCTTC	CASSLEQGVSDGYTF
TRBV20-1	-	TRBJ2-7	few	TGCAGTGCCCGCCTCCAGGTCGCACCCTACGAGCAGTACTTC	CSARLQVAPYEQYF
TRBV20-1	TRBD1	TRBJ2-1	many	TGCAGTGCTTCCGGGACAGGGTTTTACAATGAGCAGTTCTTC	CSASGTGFYNEQFF
TRBV20-1	-	TRBJ2-3	few	TGCAGTGCTAGATCTTTAACGGGAGCAGGCACAGATACGCAGTATTTT	CSARSLTGAGTDTQYF
TRBV12-3/TRBV12-4	-	TRBJ1-6	many	TGTGCCAGCAGCCTCAATGGGGGCTCGTTATTACCCCTCCACTTT	CASSLNGGSLLPLHF
TRBV5-1	-	TRBJ1-6	few	TGCGCCAGCAGCTCGACTGATTATAATTCACCCCTCCACTTT	CASSSTDYNSPLHF
TRBV3-1	TRBD1	TRBJ2-5	-	TGTGCCAGCAGCCAGCGGGACAGGGAAGAGACCCAGTACTTC	CASSQRDREETQYF
TRBV20-1	TRBD1	TRBJ2-3	-	TGCAGTGCTCTTTACGTATCGGGACAGGCTAGCACAGATACGCAGTATTTT	CSALYVSGQASTDTQYF
TRBV6-5	TRBD2	TRBJ2-1	-	TGTGCCAGCAGTTACGAGTATGGCGGGGGGATGGACAATGAGCAGTTCTTC	CASSYEYGGGMDNEQFF
TRBV4-2	-	TRBJ2-3	many	TGTGCCAGCAGCCCGGCAGGCCCTAGCACAGATACGCAGTATTTT	CASSPAGPSTDTQYF
TRBV7-2	TRBD1	TRBJ1-5	few	TGTGCCAGCAGCCGACAGGGGATAGGTCAGCCCCAGCATTTT	CASSRQGIGQPQHF
TRBV11-2	TRBD1	TRBJ1-6	many	TGTGCCAGCAGCCGGGGACAGTGGGTGGTTAAATCACCCCTCCACTTT	CASSRGQWVVKSPLHF
TRBV28	TRBD2	TRBJ2-5	-	TGTGCCAGCAGTTTAGGGAGGGTGGAGACCCAGTACTTC	CASSLGRVETQYF
TRBV7-2	TRBD1	TRBJ2-1	-	TGTGCCAGCAGCTTAATTCCGGGACAGGGGGCTAATGAGCAGTTCTTC	CASSLIPGQGANEQFF
TRBV6-5	-	TRBJ2-5	few	TGTGCCAGCAGTTACAATGGAGGAGAGACCCAGTACTTC	CASSYNGGETQYF
TRBV4-1	TRBD1	TRBJ1-6	-	TGCGCCAGCAGCCGCGCAGGGGGCTCCTATAATTCACCCCTCCACTTT	CASSRAGGSYNSPLHF
TRBV15	-	TRBJ2-7	few	TGTGCCACCAGCAGAGCGGGGGTTGCTTCCTACGAGCAGTACTTC	CATSRAGVASYEQYF
TRBV19	TRBD1	TRBJ2-2	many	TGTGCCATAAAACAGGGGGCGCTTACCGGGGAGCTGTTTTTT	CAIKQGALTGELFF
TRBV20-1	-	TRBJ2-1	many	TGCAGTGAGGCGGGCCATGGGGGCTACAATGAGCAGTTCTTC	CSEAGHGGYNEQFF
TRBV5-1	-	TRBJ2-4	many	TGCGCCAGCAGCTTGGCCCAGGGACACAAGGGGGACATTCAGTACTTC	CASSLAQGHKGDIQYF
TRBV12-3/TRBV12-4	-	TRBJ2-7	many	TGTGCCAGCAAGAAGATGGGGGACTCCTACGAGCAGTACTTC	CASKKMGDSYEQYF
TRBV7-2	TRBD2	TRBJ2-7	few	TGTGCCAGCAGCTTAACTAGCGGGCAGAGCTCCTACGAGCAGTACTTC	CASSLTSGQSSYEQYF
TRBV20-1	-	TRBJ2-4	-	TGCAGTGCCCGGGGTCTCGGACCGGGGATAGCAACATACATTCAGTACTTC	CSARGLGPGIATYIQYF
TRBV20-1	TRBD2	TRBJ2-3	-	TGCAGTGCTAGAGATTTGGGGACTAGCGTGGGATGGGTCACAGATACGCAGTATTTT	CSARDLGTSVGWVTDTQYF
TRBV5-1	TRBD2	TRBJ2-5	many	TGCGCCAGCAGCATTCGACTAGCGGGGGAAGAGACCCAGTACTTC	CASSIRLAGEETQYF
TRBV9	TRBD1	TRBJ2-3	-	TGTGCCAGCAGCGTAGGGGACAGGGACACAGATACGCAGTATTTT	CASSVGDRDTDTQYF
TRBV12-3/TRBV12-4	TRBD2	TRBJ2-1	few	TGTGCCAGCACTCCAAGCCCGGGGACTAGCGGAGGGGGTGAGCAGTTCTTC	CASTPSPGTSGGGEQFF
TRBV28	-	TRBJ2-6	many	TGTGCCAGCTCGAGGTACTCTGGGGCCAACGTCCTGACTTTC	CASSRYSGANVLTF